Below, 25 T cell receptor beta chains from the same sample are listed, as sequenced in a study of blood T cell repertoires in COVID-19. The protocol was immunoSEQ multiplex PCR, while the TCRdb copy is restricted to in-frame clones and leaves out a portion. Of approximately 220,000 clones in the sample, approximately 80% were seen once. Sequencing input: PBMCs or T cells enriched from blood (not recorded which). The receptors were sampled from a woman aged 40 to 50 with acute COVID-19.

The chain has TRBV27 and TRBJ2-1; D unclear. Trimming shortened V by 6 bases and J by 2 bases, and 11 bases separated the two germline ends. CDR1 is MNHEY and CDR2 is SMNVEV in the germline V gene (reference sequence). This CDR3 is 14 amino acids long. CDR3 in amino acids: CASRPPGPYNEQFF. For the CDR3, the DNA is TGTGCCAGCAGGCCCCCTGGGCCCTACAATGAGCAGTTCTTC.

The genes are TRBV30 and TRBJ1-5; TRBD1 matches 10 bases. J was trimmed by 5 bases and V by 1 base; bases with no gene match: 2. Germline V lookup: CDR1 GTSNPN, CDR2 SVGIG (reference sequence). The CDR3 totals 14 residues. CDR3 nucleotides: TGTGCCTGGAGTGCGGACAGGGGGTATCAGCCCCAGCATTTT. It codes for CAWSADRGYQPQHF.

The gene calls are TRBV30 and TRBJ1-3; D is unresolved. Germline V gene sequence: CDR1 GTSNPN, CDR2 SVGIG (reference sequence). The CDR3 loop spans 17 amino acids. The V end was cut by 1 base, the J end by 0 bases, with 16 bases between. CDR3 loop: CAWSAGDPGLSGNTIYF. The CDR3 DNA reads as TGTGCCTGGAGTGCGGGAGACCCGGGCCTCTCTGGAAACACCATATATTTT.

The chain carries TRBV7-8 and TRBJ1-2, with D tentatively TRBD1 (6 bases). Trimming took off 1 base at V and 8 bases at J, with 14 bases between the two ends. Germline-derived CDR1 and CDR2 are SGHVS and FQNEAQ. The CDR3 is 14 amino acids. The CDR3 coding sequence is TGTGCCAGCAGCTTAGAGGGGGGGGCACTAGGCTACACCTTC. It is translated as CASSLEGGALGYTF.

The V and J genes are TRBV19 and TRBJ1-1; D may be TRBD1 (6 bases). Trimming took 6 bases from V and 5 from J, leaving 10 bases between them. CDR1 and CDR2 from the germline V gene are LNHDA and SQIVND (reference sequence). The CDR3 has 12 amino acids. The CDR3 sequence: CASRQGTTEAFF. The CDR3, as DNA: TGTGCCAGTAGGCAGGGGACAACTGAAGCTTTCTTT.

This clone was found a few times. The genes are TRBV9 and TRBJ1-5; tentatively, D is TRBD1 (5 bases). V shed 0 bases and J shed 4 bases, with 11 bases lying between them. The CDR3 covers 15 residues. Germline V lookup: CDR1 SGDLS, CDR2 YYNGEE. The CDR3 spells CASSVGTLPNQPQHF. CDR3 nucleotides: TGTGCCAGCAGCGTAGGGACACTGCCTAATCAGCCCCAGCATTTT.

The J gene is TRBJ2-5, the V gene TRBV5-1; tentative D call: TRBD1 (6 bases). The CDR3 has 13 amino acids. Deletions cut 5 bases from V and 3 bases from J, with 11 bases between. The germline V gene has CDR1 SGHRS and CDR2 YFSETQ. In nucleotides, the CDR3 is TGCGCCAGCAGGAAGCGACAGGAAGAGACCCAGTACTTC. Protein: CASRKRQEETQYF.

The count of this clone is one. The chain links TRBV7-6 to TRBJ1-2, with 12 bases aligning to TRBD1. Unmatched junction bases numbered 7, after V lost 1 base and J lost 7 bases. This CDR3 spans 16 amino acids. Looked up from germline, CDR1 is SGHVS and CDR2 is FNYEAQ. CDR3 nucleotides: TGTGCCAGCAGCTTAGGGGGGACAGGGGGCGCCGGTGGCTACACCTTC. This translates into CASSLGGTGGAGGYTF.

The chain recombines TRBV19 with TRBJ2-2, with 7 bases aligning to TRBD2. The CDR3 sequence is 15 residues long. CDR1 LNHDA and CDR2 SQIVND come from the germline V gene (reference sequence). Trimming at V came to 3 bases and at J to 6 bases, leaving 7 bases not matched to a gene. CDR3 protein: CASSIGREGSGELFF. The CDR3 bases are TGTGCCAGTAGTATCGGCAGGGAGGGATCCGGGGAGCTGTTTTTT.

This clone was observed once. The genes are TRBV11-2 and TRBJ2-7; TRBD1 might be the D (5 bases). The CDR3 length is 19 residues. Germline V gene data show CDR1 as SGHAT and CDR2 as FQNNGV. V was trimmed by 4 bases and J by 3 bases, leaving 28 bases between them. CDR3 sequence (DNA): TGTGCCAGCAGCTCACGGAGTAGACAGATGCAAGAAAAAGGCTACGAGCAGTACTTC. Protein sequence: CASSSRSRQMQEKGYEQYF.

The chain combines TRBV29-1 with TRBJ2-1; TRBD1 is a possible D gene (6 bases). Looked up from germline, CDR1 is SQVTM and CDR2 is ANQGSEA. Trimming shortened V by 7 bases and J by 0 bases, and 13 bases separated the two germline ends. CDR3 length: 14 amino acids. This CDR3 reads CSGITGSSYNEQFF. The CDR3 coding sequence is TGCAGCGGGATAACAGGGAGCTCCTACAATGAGCAGTTCTTC.

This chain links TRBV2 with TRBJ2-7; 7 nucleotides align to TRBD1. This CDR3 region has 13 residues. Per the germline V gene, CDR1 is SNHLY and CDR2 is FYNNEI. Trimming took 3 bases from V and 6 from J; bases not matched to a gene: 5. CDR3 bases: TGTGCCAGCAGTGAGGGCAGGGGGACCGAGCAGTACTTC. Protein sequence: CASSEGRGTEQYF.

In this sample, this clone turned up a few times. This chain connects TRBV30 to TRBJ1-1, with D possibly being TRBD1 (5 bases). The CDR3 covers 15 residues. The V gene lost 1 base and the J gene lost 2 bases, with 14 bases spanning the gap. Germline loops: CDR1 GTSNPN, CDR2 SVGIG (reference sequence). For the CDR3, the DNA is TGTGCCTGGAGTGCCCCTTCGACAGCAAACACTGAAGCTTTCTTT. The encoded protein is CAWSAPSTANTEAFF.

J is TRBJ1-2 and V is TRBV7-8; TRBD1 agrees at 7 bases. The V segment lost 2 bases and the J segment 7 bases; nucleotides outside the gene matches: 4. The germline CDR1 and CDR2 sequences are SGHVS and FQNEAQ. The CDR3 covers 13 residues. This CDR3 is CASSLQGVVGYTF. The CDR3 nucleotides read TGTGCCAGCAGCTTACAGGGGGTGGTTGGCTACACCTTC.

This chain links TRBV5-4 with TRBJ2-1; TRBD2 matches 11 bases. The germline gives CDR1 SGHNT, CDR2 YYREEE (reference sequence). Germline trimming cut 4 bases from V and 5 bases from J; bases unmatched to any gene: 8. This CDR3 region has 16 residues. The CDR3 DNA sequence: TGTGCCAGCAGCCCGATGACTAGCGGGACAAACAATGAGCAGTTCTTC. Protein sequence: CASSPMTSGTNNEQFF.

For the CDR3, the DNA is TGCGCCAGCAGCTTGATGGGGCCTAGCGGGGGGGCTCCTTTCCAAGAGACCCAGTACTTC. Translated: CASSLMGPSGGAPFQETQYF. The V call is TRBV5-1, the J call TRBJ2-5, with TRBD2 identical over 12 bases. CDR1 SGHRS and CDR2 YFSETQ come from the germline V gene. The CDR3 totals 20 residues. J was trimmed by 1 base and V by 1 base; bases with no gene match: 14.

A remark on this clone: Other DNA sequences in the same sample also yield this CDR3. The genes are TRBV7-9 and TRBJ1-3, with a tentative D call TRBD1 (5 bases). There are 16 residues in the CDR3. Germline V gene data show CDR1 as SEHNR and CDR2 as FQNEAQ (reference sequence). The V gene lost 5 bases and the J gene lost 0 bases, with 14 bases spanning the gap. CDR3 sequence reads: CASSLGAGLSGNTIYF. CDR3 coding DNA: TGTGCCAGCAGCCTGGGTGCGGGGCTCTCTGGAAACACCATATATTTT.

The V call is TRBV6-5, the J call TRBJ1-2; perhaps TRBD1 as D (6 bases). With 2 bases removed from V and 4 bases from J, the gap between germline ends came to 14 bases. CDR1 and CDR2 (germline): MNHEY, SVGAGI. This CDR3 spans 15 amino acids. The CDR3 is CASSYRPTGGYGYTF. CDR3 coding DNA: TGTGCCAGCAGTTACCGTCCGACAGGCGGCTATGGCTACACCTTC.

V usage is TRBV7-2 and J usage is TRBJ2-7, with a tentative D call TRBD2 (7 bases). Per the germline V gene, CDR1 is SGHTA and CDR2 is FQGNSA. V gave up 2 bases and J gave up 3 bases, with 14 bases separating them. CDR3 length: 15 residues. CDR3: CASSLQGGGLYEQYF. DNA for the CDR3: TGTGCCAGCAGCTTACAAGGGGGGGGCCTCTACGAGCAGTACTTC. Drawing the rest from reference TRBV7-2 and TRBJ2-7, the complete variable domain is GAGVSQSPSNKVTEKGKDVELRCDPISGHTALYWYRQSLGQGLEFLIYFQGNSAPDKSGLPSDRFSAERTGGSVSTLTIQRTQQEDSAVYLCASSLQGGGLYEQYFGPGTRLTVT.

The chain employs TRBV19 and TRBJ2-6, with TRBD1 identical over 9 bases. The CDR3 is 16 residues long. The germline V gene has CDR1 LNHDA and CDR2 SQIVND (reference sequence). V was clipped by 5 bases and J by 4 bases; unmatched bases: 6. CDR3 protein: CASSSGTGSGANVLTF. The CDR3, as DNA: TGTGCCAGTAGTTCCGGGACAGGGAGCGGGGCCAACGTCCTGACTTTC.

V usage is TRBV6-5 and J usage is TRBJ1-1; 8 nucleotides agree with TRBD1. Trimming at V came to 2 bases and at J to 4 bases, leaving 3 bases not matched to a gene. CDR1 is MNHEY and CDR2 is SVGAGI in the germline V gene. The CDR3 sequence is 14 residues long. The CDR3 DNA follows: TGTGCCAGCAGTTACAGGACAGGGCCCACTGAAGCTTTCTTT. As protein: CASSYRTGPTEAFF.

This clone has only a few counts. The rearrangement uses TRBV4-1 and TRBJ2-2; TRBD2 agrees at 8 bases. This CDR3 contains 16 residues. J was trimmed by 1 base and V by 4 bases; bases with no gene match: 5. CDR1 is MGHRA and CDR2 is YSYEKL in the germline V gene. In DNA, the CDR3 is TGCGCCAGCAGCCCGGAGCGGGGGCTGAACACCGGGGAGCTGTTTTTT. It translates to CASSPERGLNTGELFF.

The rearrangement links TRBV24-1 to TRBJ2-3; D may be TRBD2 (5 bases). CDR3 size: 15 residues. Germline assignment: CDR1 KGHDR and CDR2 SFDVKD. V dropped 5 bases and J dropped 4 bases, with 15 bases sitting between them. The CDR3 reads CATSVGVSESDTQYF. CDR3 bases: TGTGCCACCAGTGTCGGGGTTAGCGAGTCAGATACGCAGTATTTT.

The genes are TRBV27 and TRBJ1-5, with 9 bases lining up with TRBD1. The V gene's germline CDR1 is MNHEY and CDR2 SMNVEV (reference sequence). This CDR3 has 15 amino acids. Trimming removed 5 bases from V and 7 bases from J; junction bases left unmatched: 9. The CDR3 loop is CASSPRGTGYQPQHF. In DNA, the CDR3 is TGTGCCAGCAGTCCTCGGGGGACAGGGTACCAGCCCCAGCATTTT.

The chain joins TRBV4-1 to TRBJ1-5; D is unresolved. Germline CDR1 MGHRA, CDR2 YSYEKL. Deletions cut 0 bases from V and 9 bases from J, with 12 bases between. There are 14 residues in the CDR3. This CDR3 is CASSQDLASGPQHF. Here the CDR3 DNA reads TGCGCCAGCAGCCAAGATCTGGCCAGCGGGCCCCAGCATTTT.